This T cell receptor beta chain was sequenced for a study of radiation and T cells in renal cell carcinoma. Data came from immunoSEQ multiplex PCR; TCRdb stores just in-frame clones and leaves some out. The sample includes some 44,000 clones, nearly 85% seen only once; the top ten take around 26%. Study results and caveats: Top tumor clonotypes rose in blood 2 weeks post-radiation, then contracted.

In the case of this clone: Its antigen is not identified.

Time point specified: blood 4 weeks post-SBRT, at nephrectomy. Treatment specified: 15 Gy SBRT to primary tumor, nephrectomy 4 weeks later. Nephrectomy followed 15 Gy stereotactic body radiation by 4 weeks. The CDR3 is made up of 13 amino acids. The germline V gene has CDR1 SGHRS and CDR2 YFSETQ. V was cut by 1 base and J by 7 bases, with 9 bases left in between. This specimen was blood, taken from a patient whose treatment included radiotherapy and nephrectomy. This receptor was identified in a woman in her seventies with renal cell carcinoma. The chain carries TRBV5-1 and TRBJ2-1; no firm D call. The CDR3 region is CASSLRFPNEQFF. CDR3 sequence (DNA): TGCGCCAGCAGCTTGAGGTTCCCAAATGAGCAGTTCTTC.